Below, one T cell receptor (beta chain) is given with its context. Its matching antigen is unknown. This sample is part of a study of cytomegalovirus exposure and HLA in healthy donors. Study observations and caveats: Later analysis found that TCR beta chains associated with HLA were more clonally expanded than other, equally common chains.

Per the germline V gene, CDR1 is SNHLY and CDR2 is FYNNEI. Unmatched junction bases numbered 19, after V lost 5 bases and J lost 4 bases. This CDR3 is 18 amino acids long. Use of 60 Vbeta and 13 Jbeta primers characterized the PCR. Libraries were prepared by immunoSEQ multiplex PCR; TCRdb keeps only in-frame clonotypes and omits some of them. The profile shows roughly 130,000 clones, 74% of them singletons. The clonotype was recovered from a woman aged 45-65 years in good health and CMV-seropositive. Sample: PBMCs. This chain connects TRBV2 to TRBJ1-1; 7 bases map to TRBD1. CDR3 nucleotides: TGTGCCAGCAGTAAGGATTTACAGGGGTCGGGTTTGGGCACTGAAGCTTTCTTT. Translation: CASSKDLQGSGLGTEAFF.